This record looks at one TCR beta chain sequence and its context. The ends lost 3 bases at V and 3 bases at J; junction bases unmatched: 9. CDR3 length: 16 amino acids. CDR1 and CDR2 (germline): MDHEN, SYDVKM. This sample is drawn from a study of technical replicates of blood from several donors. Clones were sequenced by immunoSEQ multiplex PCR, and TCRdb holds only the in-frame ones, with some missing. The data contain under 95,000 clones, about 95% of them seen just once; the ten biggest clones take up roughly 0.23%. Sequenced input: T cells isolated from PBMCs. The TCR sequence derives from a human donor in good health. The chain uses TRBV28 and TRBJ2-5; 8 bases align to TRBD2. The CDR3 DNA sequence: TGTGCCAGCAGTTTCTTGCGGGGGGCGCTAAAAGAGACCCAGTACTTC. Amino acids: CASSFLRGALKETQYF.